Below, 6 T cell receptor beta chains from the same sample are listed, as sequenced in a study of blood T cell repertoires in COVID-19 (dated by TCRdb to about 2020). Library preparation was by the immunoSEQ multiplex PCR assay. The source is immuneACCESS, and TCRdb retained only in-frame sequences with V and J called. Part of the clones is not carried over; for the studies checked, unresolved V genes explain less than half of this, and the remainder is unexplained. The sample records roughly 75,000 clones, around 89% of which are singletons. About 0.6% of the sample lies in the top ten. The specimen was peripheral blood. The source of these receptors is a man aged 55 to 69 with acute or convalescent COVID-19.

This clone was seen a handful of times. J is TRBJ1-6 and V is TRBV2, with D uncertain. The germline V and J ends were trimmed by 8 bases and 8 bases, with 16 bases remaining between them. The length of the CDR3 is 14 residues. Germline V gene sequence: CDR1 SNHLY, CDR2 FYNNEI. CDR3 nucleotide sequence: TGTGCCAGCGTTCCTGGGCAGTCCGATTCACCCCTCCACTTT. Translating gives CASVPGQSDSPLHF.

This clone was observed a single time. This chain uses TRBV5-1 with TRBJ1-1; TRBD1 matches at 7 bases. Per the germline V gene, CDR1 is SGHRS and CDR2 is YFSETQ. Unmatched junction bases numbered 4, after V lost 4 bases and J lost 1 base. This CDR3 spans 14 amino acids. The CDR3: CASSQEGANTEAFF. CDR3 DNA sequence: TGCGCCAGCAGCCAAGAGGGGGCGAACACTGAAGCTTTCTTT.

V gene TRBV5-4 combines with J gene TRBJ2-1; D is perhaps TRBD1 (5 bases). V lost 4 bases and J 0 bases, leaving 11 bases between the germline ends. Germline CDR1 is SGHNT and CDR2 is YYREEE (reference sequence). This CDR3 spans 15 amino acids. Written as DNA, the CDR3 is TGTGCCAGCAGCAGGACACTGAGCTCCTACAATGAGCAGTTCTTC. Amino acid sequence: CASSRTLSSYNEQFF. Filled out from reference TRBV5-4 and TRBJ2-1, the complete variable domain reads ETGVTQSPTHLIKTRGQQVTLRCSSQSGHNTVSWYQQALGQGPQFIFQYYREEENGRGNFPPRFSGLQFPNYSSELNVNALELDDSALYLCASSRTLSSYNEQFFGPGTRLTVL.

V is TRBV19 and J is TRBJ1-2; no reliable D call. This CDR3 region has 14 residues. V dropped 3 bases and J dropped 2 bases, with 10 bases sitting between them. Germline assignment: CDR1 LNHDA and CDR2 SQIVND (reference sequence). DNA of the CDR3: TGTGCCAGTAGTATGATGGCGGAGAACTATGGCTACACCTTC. Its protein product is CASSMMAENYGYTF.

The rearrangement links TRBV30 to TRBJ1-1; 7 bases fit TRBD1. The CDR3 is made up of 12 amino acids. Germline V gene lookup returns CDR1 GTSNPN and CDR2 SVGIG (reference sequence). Trimming took 5 bases from V and 0 from J; bases not matched to a gene: 0. The DNA of the CDR3 is TGTGCCTGGGGGACAGTGAACACTGAAGCTTTCTTT. Translation gives CAWGTVNTEAFF.

This clone was seen a handful of times. The V gene is TRBV5-4, the J gene TRBJ1-3; 9 bases agree with TRBD1. V gave up 4 bases and J gave up 3 bases; unmatched junction bases: 5. This CDR3 has 15 residues. The germline V gene has CDR1 SGHNT and CDR2 YYREEE (reference sequence). CDR3 DNA sequence: TGTGCCAGCAGCCCGCGGACAGGGGATGGAAACACCATATATTTT. Protein sequence: CASSPRTGDGNTIYF.